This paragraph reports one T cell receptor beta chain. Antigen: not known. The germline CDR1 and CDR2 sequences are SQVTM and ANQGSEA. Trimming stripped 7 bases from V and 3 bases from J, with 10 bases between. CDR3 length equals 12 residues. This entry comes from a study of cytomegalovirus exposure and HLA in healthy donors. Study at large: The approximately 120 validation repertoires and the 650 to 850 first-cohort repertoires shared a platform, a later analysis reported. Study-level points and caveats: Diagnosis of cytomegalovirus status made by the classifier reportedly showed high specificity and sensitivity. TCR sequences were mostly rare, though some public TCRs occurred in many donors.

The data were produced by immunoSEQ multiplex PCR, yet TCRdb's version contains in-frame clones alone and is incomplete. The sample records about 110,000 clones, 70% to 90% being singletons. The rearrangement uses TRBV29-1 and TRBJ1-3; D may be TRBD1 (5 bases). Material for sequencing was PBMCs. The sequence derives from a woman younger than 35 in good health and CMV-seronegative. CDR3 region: CSAQVNGNTIYF. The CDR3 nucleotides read TGCAGCGCACAGGTTAATGGAAACACCATATATTTT. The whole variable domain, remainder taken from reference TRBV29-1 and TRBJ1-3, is SAVISQKPSRDICQRGTSLTIQCQVDSQVTMMFWYRQQPGQSLTLIATANQGSEATYESGFVIDKFPISRPNLTFSTLTVSNMSPEDSSIYLCSAQVNGNTIYFGEGSWLTVV.